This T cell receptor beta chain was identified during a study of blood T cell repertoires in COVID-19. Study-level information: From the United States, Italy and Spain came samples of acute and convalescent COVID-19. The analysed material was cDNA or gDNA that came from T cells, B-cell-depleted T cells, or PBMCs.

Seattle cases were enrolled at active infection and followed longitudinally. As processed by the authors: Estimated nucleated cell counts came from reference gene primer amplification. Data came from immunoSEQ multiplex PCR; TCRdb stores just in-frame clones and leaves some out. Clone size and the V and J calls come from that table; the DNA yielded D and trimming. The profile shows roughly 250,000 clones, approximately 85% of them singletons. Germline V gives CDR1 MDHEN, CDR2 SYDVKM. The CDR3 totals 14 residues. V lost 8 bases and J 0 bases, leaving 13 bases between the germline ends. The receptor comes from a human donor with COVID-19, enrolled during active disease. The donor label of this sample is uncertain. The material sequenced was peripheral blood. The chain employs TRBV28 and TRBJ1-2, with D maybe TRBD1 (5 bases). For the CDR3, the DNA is TGTGCCAGCGGCAGACAGAGAACTAACTATGGCTACACCTTC. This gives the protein CASGRQRTNYGYTF.